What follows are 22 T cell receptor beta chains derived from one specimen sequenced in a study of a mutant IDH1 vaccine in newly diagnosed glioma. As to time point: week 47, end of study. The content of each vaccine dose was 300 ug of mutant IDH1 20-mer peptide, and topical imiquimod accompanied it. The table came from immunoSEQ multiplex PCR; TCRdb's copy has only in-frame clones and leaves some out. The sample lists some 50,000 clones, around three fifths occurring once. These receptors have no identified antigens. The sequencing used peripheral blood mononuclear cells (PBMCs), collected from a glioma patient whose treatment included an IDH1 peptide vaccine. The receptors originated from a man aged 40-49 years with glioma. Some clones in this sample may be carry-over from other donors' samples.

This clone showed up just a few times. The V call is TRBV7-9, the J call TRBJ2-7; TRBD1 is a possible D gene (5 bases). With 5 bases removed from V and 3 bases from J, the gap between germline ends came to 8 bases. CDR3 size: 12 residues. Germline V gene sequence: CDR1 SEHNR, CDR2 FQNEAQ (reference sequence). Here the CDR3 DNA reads TGTGCCAGCAGCAATCAGGGCTACGAGCAGTACTTC. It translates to CASSNQGYEQYF.

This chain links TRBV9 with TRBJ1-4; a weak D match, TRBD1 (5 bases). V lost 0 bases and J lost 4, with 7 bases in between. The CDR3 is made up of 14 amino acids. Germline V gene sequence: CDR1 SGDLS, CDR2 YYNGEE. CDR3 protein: CASSVAGNNEKLFF. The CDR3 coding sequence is TGTGCCAGCAGCGTAGCAGGGAATAATGAAAAACTGTTTTTT.

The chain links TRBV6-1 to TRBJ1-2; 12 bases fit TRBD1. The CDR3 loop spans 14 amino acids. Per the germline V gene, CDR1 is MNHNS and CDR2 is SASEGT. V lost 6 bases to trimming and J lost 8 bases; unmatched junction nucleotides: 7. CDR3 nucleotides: TGTGCCAGCAGGGGACAGGGGGCCACCTCGGGCTACACCTTC. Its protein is CASRGQGATSGYTF.

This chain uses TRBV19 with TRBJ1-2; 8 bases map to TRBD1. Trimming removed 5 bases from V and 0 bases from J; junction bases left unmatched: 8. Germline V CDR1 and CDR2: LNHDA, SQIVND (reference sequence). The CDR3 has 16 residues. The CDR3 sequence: CASSPARTGTNYGYTF. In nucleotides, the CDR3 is TGTGCCAGTAGTCCCGCCCGGACAGGGACTAACTATGGCTACACCTTC. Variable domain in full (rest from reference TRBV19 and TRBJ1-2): DGGITQSPKYLFRKEGQNVTLSCEQNLNHDAMYWYRQDPGQGLRLIYYSQIVNDFQKGDIAEGYSVSREKKESFPLTVTSAQKNPTAFYLCASSPARTGTNYGYTFGSGTRLTVV.

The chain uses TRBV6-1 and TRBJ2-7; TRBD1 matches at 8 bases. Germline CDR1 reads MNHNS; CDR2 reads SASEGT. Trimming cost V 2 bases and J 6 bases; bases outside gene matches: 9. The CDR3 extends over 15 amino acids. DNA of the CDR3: TGTGCCAGCAGTGAAAGGAGGACAGGGCAGGGCGAGCAGTACTTC. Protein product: CASSERRTGQGEQYF.

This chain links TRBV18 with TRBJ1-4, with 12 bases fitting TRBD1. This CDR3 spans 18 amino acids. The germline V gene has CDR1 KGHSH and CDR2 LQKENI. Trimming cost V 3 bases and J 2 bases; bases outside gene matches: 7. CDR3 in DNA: TGTGCCAGCTCACCTACAGGGACAGGGGGCTCGACTAATGAAAAACTGTTTTTT. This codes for CASSPTGTGGSTNEKLFF. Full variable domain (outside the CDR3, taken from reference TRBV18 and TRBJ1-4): NAGVMQNPRHLVRRRGQEARLRCSPMKGHSHVYWYRQLPEEGLKFMVYLQKENIIDESGMPKERFSAEFPKEGPSILRIQQVVRGDSAAYFCASSPTGTGGSTNEKLFFGSGTQLSVL.

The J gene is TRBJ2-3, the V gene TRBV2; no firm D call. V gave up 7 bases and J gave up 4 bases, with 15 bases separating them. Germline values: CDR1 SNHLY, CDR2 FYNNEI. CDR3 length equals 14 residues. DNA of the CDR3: TGTGCCAGCATTATGACGGCCAATTCAGATACGCAGTATTTT. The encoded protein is CASIMTANSDTQYF. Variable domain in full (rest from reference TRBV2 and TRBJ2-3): EPEVTQTPSHQVTQMGQEVILRCVPISNHLYFYWYRQILGQKVEFLVSFYNNEISEKSEIFDDQFSVERPDGSNFTLKIRSTKLEDSAMYFCASIMTANSDTQYFGPGTRLTVL.

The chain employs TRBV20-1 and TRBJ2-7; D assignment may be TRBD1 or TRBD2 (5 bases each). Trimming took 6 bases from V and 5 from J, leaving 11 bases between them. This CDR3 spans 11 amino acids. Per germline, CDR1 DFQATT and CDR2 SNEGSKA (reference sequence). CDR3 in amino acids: CSAQGPHEQYF. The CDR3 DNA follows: TGCAGTGCCCAGGGACCCCACGAGCAGTACTTC.

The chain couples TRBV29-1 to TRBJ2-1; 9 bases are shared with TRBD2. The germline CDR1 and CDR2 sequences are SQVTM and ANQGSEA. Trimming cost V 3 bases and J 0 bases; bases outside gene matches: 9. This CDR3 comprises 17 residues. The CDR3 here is CSVEGLAYDSSYNEQFF. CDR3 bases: TGCAGCGTTGAGGGACTAGCTTACGACAGCTCCTACAATGAGCAGTTCTTC.

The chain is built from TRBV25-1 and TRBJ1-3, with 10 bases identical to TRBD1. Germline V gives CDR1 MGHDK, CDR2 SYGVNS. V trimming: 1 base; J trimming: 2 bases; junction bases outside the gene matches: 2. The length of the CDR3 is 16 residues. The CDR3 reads CASSEWGQGTGNTIYF. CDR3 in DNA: TGTGCCAGCAGTGAATGGGGACAGGGGACTGGAAACACCATATATTTT.

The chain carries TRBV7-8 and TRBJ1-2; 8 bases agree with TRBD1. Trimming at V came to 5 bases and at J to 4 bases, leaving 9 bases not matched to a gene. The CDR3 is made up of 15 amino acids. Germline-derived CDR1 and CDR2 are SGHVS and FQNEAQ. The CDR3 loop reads CASSIDRGSGYGYTF. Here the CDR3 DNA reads TGTGCCAGCAGCATAGACAGGGGCTCAGGCTATGGCTACACCTTC.

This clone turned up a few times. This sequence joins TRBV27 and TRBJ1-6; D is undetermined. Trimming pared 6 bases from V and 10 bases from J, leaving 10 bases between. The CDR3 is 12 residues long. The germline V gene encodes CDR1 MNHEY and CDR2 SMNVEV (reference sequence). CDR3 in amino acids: CASSGMGSPLHF. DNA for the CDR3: TGTGCCAGCAGCGGTATGGGATCACCCCTCCACTTT.

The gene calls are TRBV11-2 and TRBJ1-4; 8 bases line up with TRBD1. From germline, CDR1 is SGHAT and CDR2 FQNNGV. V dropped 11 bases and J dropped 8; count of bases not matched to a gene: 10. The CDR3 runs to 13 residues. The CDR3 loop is CASLTGVGEKLFF. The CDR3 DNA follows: TGTGCCTCCCTGACAGGGGTGGGAGAAAAACTGTTTTTT.

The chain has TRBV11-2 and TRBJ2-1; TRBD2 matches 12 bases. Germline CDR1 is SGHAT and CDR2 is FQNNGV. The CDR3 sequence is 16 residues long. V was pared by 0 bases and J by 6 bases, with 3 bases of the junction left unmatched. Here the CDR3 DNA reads TGTGCCAGCAGCTTAGACTCTAGCGGGGGGGTCAATGAGCAGTTCTTC. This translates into CASSLDSSGGVNEQFF.

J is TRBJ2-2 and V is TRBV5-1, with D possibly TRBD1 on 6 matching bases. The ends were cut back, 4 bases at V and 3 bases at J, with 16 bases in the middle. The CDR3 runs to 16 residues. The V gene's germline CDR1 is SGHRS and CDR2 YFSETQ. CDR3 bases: TGCGCCAGCAGCCCCAAACAGGGCCGGGACACCGGGGAGCTGTTTTTT. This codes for CASSPKQGRDTGELFF.

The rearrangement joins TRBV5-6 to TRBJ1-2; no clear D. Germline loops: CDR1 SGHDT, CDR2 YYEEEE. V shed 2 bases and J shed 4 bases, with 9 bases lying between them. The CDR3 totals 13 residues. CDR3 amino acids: CASSFGRTYGYTF. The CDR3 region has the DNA TGTGCCAGCAGCTTTGGGCGAACCTATGGCTACACCTTC.

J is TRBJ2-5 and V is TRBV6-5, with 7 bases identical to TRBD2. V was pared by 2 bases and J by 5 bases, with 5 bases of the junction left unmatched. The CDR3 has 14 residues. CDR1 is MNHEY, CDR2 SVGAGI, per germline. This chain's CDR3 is CASSYGGVGETQYF. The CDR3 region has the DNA TGTGCCAGCAGTTACGGGGGGGTCGGGGAGACCCAGTACTTC.

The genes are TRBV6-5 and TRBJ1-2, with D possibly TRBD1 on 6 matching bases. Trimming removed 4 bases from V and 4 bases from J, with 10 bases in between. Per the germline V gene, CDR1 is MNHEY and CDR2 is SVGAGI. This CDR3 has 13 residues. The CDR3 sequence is CASSSGTTYGYTF. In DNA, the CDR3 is TGTGCCAGCAGTTCCGGGACAACCTATGGCTACACCTTC.

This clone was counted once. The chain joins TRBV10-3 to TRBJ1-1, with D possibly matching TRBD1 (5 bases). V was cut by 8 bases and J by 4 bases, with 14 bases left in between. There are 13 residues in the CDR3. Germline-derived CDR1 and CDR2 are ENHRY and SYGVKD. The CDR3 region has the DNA TGTGCCATCTCGGCAGGGTGGGGCACTGAAGCTTTCTTT. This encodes CAISAGWGTEAFF.

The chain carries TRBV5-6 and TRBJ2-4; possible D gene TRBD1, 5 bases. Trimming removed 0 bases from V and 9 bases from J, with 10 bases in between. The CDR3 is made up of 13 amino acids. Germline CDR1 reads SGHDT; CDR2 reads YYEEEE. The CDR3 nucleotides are TGTGCCAGCAGCTTGGGCAGGGCGGCCATTCAGTACTTC. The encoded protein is CASSLGRAAIQYF.

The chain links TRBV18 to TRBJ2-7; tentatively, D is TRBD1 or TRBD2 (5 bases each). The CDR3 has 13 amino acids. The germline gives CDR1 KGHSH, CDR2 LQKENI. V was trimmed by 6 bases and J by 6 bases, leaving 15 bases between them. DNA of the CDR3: TGTGCCAGCTCCCAGGGACCGGTTAGCGAGCAGTACTTC. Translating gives CASSQGPVSEQYF.

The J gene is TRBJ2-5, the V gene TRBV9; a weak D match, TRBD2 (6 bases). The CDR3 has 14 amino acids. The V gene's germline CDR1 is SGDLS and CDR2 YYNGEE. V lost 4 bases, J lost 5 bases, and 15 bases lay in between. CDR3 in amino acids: CASSLREGGETQYF. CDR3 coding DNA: TGTGCCAGCAGCCTGAGAGAGGGAGGCGAGACCCAGTACTTC.